This TCR beta chain was identified during a study of T cell clones after liver transplantation. On this clone: The antigen remains unidentified.

Study observations and caveats: A larger donor-reactive than third-party decline suggested partial antigen-specific deletion.

CDR3 length equals 11 residues. Germline values: CDR1 MNHNY, CDR2 SVGAGI (reference sequence). V was trimmed by 6 bases and J by 6 bases, leaving 9 bases between them. Repertoires were generated with immunoSEQ multiplex PCR, while TCRdb's copy carries only in-frame clones and drops some. This table has under 85,000 clones, under 90% appearing once. The specimen comprised CD4+ T cells from blood, sampled 12 months after liver transplant. This rearrangement joins TRBV6-6 to TRBJ2-7; D call uncertain. The sequence came from a human patient who received a liver transplant. The graft donor may be the source of some T cells. The CDR3 spells CASRGVAEQYF. CDR3 sequence (DNA): TGTGCCAGCAGAGGAGTGGCCGAGCAGTACTTC.